Below are 23 T cell receptor beta chains sequenced from a single sample in a study of blood T cell repertoires in COVID-19. The protocol was immunoSEQ multiplex PCR, while the TCRdb copy is restricted to in-frame clones and leaves out a portion. Of under 85,000 clones detected, 82% appear once; the ten largest clones hold about a fifth. The sequencing input was peripheral blood. The source of these receptors is a human donor in a cohort sampled during active COVID-19.

The chain recombines TRBV19 with TRBJ1-5; 9 bases match TRBD1. V shed 6 bases, J shed 1 base, and the junction held 7 bases outside the gene matches. The germline CDR1 and CDR2 sequences are LNHDA and SQIVND (reference sequence). This CDR3 comprises 16 residues. In nucleotides, the CDR3 is TGTGCCAGTAGGCGTGGGACAGGGCGAAGCAATCAGCCCCAGCATTTT. It codes for CASRRGTGRSNQPQHF. Full variable domain (rest looked up from reference TRBV19 and TRBJ1-5): DGGITQSPKYLFRKEGQNVTLSCEQNLNHDAMYWYRQDPGQGLRLIYYSQIVNDFQKGDIAEGYSVSREKKESFPLTVTSAQKNPTAFYLCASRRGTGRSNQPQHFGDGTRLSIL.

This chain uses TRBV5-1 with TRBJ2-1; D is possibly TRBD2 (6 bases). The CDR3 extends over 16 amino acids. Germline loops: CDR1 SGHRS, CDR2 YFSETQ. V was trimmed by 0 bases and J by 2 bases, leaving 12 bases between them. The chain's CDR3 is CASSLASGGTYNEQFF. The DNA of the CDR3 is TGCGCCAGCAGCTTGGCCTCAGGAGGGACCTACAATGAGCAGTTCTTC.

The chain is built from TRBV27 and TRBJ1-6, with 7 nucleotides matching TRBD1. The CDR3 has 15 residues. CDR1 and CDR2 from the germline V gene are MNHEY and SMNVEV (reference sequence). Losses at the gene ends were 6 bases for V and 6 bases for J; bases not matched to a gene: 8. The CDR3 loop is CASSVGGQTNSPLHF. CDR3 DNA sequence: TGTGCCAGCAGCGTAGGGGGACAGACTAATTCACCCCTCCACTTT.

This sequence joins TRBV5-4 and TRBJ2-7; D is uncertain. The CDR3 spans 14 residues. Trimming removed 1 base at V and 0 bases at J, with 8 bases between. CDR1 is SGHNT, CDR2 YYREEE, per germline (reference sequence). CDR3 sequence: CASSLRQSSYEQYF. CDR3 coding DNA: TGTGCCAGCAGCTTGCGACAATCCTCCTACGAGCAGTACTTC.

The V gene is TRBV5-4, the J gene TRBJ2-4; weak D call: TRBD1 (6 bases). The CDR3 is 14 residues long. The V gene's germline CDR1 is SGHNT and CDR2 YYREEE (reference sequence). Trimming removed 3 bases from V and 2 bases from J, with 9 bases in between. CDR3 in amino acids: CASSSGGPKNIQYF. CDR3 bases: TGTGCCAGCAGCTCTGGGGGCCCCAAAAACATTCAGTACTTC.

This clone came up a few times. At one of its ends the junction is not consistent with the germline gene, which may arise from a read error. The genes are TRBV3-1 (or the pseudogene TRBV3-2) and TRBJ1-1, with D perhaps TRBD1 (5 bases). CDR1 LGHDT and CDR2 YNNKEL come from the germline V gene (reference sequence). This CDR3 has 12 residues. The CDR3 coding sequence is TGTGCCAGCAGCCAAGTGGGGACTGGAGCTTTCTTT. Translation: CASSQVGTGAFF.

The chain carries TRBV5-1 and TRBJ2-5; 9 nucleotides agree with TRBD2. Germline loops: CDR1 SGHRS, CDR2 YFSETQ. The CDR3 spans 16 residues. Unmatched junction bases numbered 6, after V lost 0 bases and J lost 3 bases. In DNA, the CDR3 is TGCGCCAGCAGCTTGGGAGGCGGGGGGGCCGAAGAGACCCAGTACTTC. It encodes CASSLGGGGAEETQYF.

The rearrangement uses TRBV11-2 and TRBJ2-7, with D perhaps TRBD2 (6 bases). The CDR3 contains 15 residues. With 3 bases removed from V and 4 bases from J, the gap between germline ends came to 16 bases. The germline gives CDR1 SGHAT, CDR2 FQNNGV. CDR3 bases: TGTGCCAGCAGCTTTGGGTCGGTCGGGAGATACGAGCAGTACTTC. Encoded protein: CASSFGSVGRYEQYF. Together with reference TRBV11-2 and TRBJ2-7, the CDR3 gives the full variable domain: EAGVAQSPRYKIIEKRQSVAFWCNPISGHATLYWYQQILGQGPKLLIQFQNNGVVDDSQLPKDRFSAERLKGVDSTLKIQPAKLEDSAVYLCASSFGSVGRYEQYFGPGTRLTVT.

The chain links TRBV19 to TRBJ1-2, with TRBD1 matching over 9 bases. Germline assignment: CDR1 LNHDA and CDR2 SQIVND (reference sequence). The CDR3 runs to 15 residues. V lost 4 bases to trimming and J lost 7 bases; unmatched junction nucleotides: 10. The CDR3 DNA reads as TGTGCCAGTAGTACCGCGGGGACAGGGAAGATTGGCTACACCTTC. Protein sequence: CASSTAGTGKIGYTF.

The V call is TRBV5-1, the J call TRBJ1-2; D might be TRBD1 (5 bases). Germline V gene data show CDR1 as SGHRS and CDR2 as YFSETQ. V shed 4 bases and J shed 4 bases, with 14 bases lying between them. The CDR3 spans 14 residues. The CDR3: CASSGRGPVYGYTF. In DNA form, the CDR3 reads TGCGCCAGCAGCGGGCGGGGCCCGGTCTATGGCTACACCTTC.

This chain uses TRBV28 with TRBJ1-4, with 7 bases identical to TRBD1. Losses at the gene ends were 5 bases for V and 0 bases for J; bases not matched to a gene: 3. Per the germline V gene, CDR1 is MDHEN and CDR2 is SYDVKM. This CDR3 comprises 15 residues. DNA for the CDR3: TGTGCCAGCAGTCCGGGGACAGCAACTAATGAAAAACTGTTTTTT. Its translation is CASSPGTATNEKLFF.

This rearrangement joins TRBV5-6 to TRBJ1-4, with 9 bases identical to TRBD1. The CDR3 is 16 residues long. The V segment lost 4 bases and the J segment 5 bases; nucleotides outside the gene matches: 9. Germline V gene data show CDR1 as SGHDT and CDR2 as YYEEEE. This CDR3 is CASSEGTGYMNEKLFF. The CDR3 DNA is TGTGCCAGCAGCGAAGGGACAGGGTATATGAATGAAAAACTGTTTTTT.

The chain has TRBV12-3 or TRBV12-4 and TRBJ1-5, with unresolved D. With 7 bases removed from V and 5 bases from J, the gap between germline ends came to 9 bases. The CDR3 totals 12 residues. In DNA form, the CDR3 reads TGTGCCAGCAACGGGGATGATCAGCCCCAGCATTTT. This translates into CASNGDDQPQHF.

CDR3 nucleotide sequence: TGTGCCAGCAGTGGACTAGCGGTTAGCACAGATACGCAGTATTTT. It translates to CASSGLAVSTDTQYF. The chain employs TRBV3-1 (or the pseudogene TRBV3-2) and TRBJ2-3; 10 bases fit TRBD2. Trimming took 6 bases from V and 0 from J; bases not matched to a gene: 3. The CDR3 contains 15 residues. Germline-derived CDR1 and CDR2 are LGHDT and YNNKEL (reference sequence).

This chain connects TRBV6-6 to TRBJ2-2; TRBD2 agrees at 8 bases. The germline gives CDR1 MNHNY, CDR2 SVGAGI (reference sequence). The CDR3 loop spans 17 amino acids. J lost 4 bases, V lost 5 bases, and 12 bases had no gene match. CDR3 DNA: TGTGCCAGCAGTCGGGGTTTCGCGGGGGGAAGCACCGGGGAGCTGTTTTTT. This gives the protein CASSRGFAGGSTGELFF.

The chain joins TRBV5-5 to TRBJ2-1; maybe TRBD1 (6 bases). Per germline, CDR1 SGHKS and CDR2 YYEKEE (reference sequence). The CDR3 sequence is 14 residues long. V dropped 4 bases and J dropped 4 bases, with 12 bases sitting between them. This CDR3 is CASSPGALYNEQFF. In DNA form, the CDR3 reads TGTGCCAGCAGCCCAGGGGCACTATACAATGAGCAGTTCTTC. Looking up the rest from reference TRBV5-5 and TRBJ2-1 gives the full variable domain: DAGVTQSPTHLIKTRGQQVTLRCSPISGHKSVSWYQQVLGQGPQFIFQYYEKEERGRGNFPDRFSARQFPNYSSELNVNALLLGDSALYLCASSPGALYNEQFFGPGTRLTVL.

This chain uses TRBV3-1 (or the pseudogene TRBV3-2) with TRBJ1-3; D might be TRBD1 (6 bases). Trimming cost V 5 bases and J 0 bases, with 14 bases left between them. CDR1 and CDR2 (germline): LGHDT, YNNKEL (reference sequence). This CDR3 has 16 residues. The CDR3 DNA reads as TGTGCCAGCAGCTCCTGGGGGCAGTCCTCTGGAAACACCATATATTTT. The encoded protein is CASSSWGQSSGNTIYF.

This clone was detected once. This sequence joins TRBV11-1 and TRBJ2-2; 10 bases are a match to TRBD2. This CDR3 region has 15 residues. V shed 4 bases, J shed 1 base, and the junction held 0 bases outside the gene matches. Germline CDR1 is SGHAT and CDR2 is FQDESV (reference sequence). The CDR3 region is CASSSSGGNTGELFF. The CDR3 DNA sequence: TGTGCCAGCAGCTCTAGCGGGGGGAACACCGGGGAGCTGTTTTTT.

This clone was seen more than once but under ten times. The V call is TRBV27, the J call TRBJ1-3, with 7 bases fitting TRBD1. J gave up 3 bases and V 6 bases, and 5 bases lay outside the gene matches. The CDR3 sequence is 14 residues long. Germline lookup yields CDR1 MNHEY and CDR2 SMNVEV (reference sequence). The CDR3 DNA reads TGTGCCAGCAGCGACCACAGGGGTGGAAACACCATATATTTT. It translates to CASSDHRGGNTIYF.

The chain employs TRBV6-5 and TRBJ1-6, with D perhaps TRBD1 (6 bases). The CDR3 runs to 14 residues. Germline V gene lookup returns CDR1 MNHEY and CDR2 SVGAGI. The germline V and J ends were trimmed by 6 bases and 5 bases, with 11 bases remaining between them. The CDR3 loop is CASRKHRDNSPLHF. CDR3 nucleotide sequence: TGTGCCAGCAGGAAACACAGGGATAATTCACCCCTCCACTTT.

The DNA of the CDR3 is TGCGCCAGCAGCCAAGATCCATCAGGTGCCGGGGGATCTGGCTACACCTTC. Residues: CASSQDPSGAGGSGYTF. The V gene is TRBV4-1, the J gene TRBJ1-2; D possibly corresponds to TRBD1 (5 bases). Trimming pared 0 bases from V and 7 bases from J, leaving 21 bases between. Germline V lookup: CDR1 MGHRA, CDR2 YSYEKL. CDR3 length equals 17 residues.

In this sample, this clone turned up once. The J gene is TRBJ2-5, the V gene TRBV5-4; D remains unclear. This CDR3 region has 12 residues. The germline CDR1 and CDR2 sequences are SGHNT and YYREEE (reference sequence). Trimming removed 4 bases at V and 5 bases at J, with 9 bases between. Written as DNA, the CDR3 is TGTGCCAGCAGCGATCAGGCGGAGACCCAGTACTTC. Its translation: CASSDQAETQYF.

The gene calls are TRBV19 and TRBJ2-1; D possibly corresponds to TRBD2 (7 bases). The CDR3 covers 16 residues. V shed 5 bases and J shed 2 bases, with 16 bases lying between them. Germline loops: CDR1 LNHDA, CDR2 SQIVND (reference sequence). The CDR3 region has the DNA TGTGCCAGTAGTCCCCTGGGGGGGCCTACCTACAATGAGCAGTTCTTC. As protein: CASSPLGGPTYNEQFF.